This TCR beta chain is from a study of identifying expanded T cells in peripheral blood. Profiled with immunoSEQ multiplex PCR; TCRdb holds only in-frame clones, not every one. The sample records approximately 86,000 clones, 80% to 90% being singletons. Healthy donors had no documented immune events, such as infections, while sampled. The CDR3 runs 12 residues. Germline V gene lookup returns CDR1 KGHSH and CDR2 LQKENI. The V gene lost 1 base and the J gene lost 7 bases, with 7 bases spanning the gap. This receptor was identified in a person aged 18 to 75 in good health. Material for sequencing was blood. J is TRBJ1-1 and V is TRBV18; TRBD1 is a possible D gene (6 bases). The CDR3 DNA follows: TGTGCCAGCTCACCACTCAGGGGTGAAGCTTTCTTT. This sequence encodes CASSPLRGEAFF.